This T cell receptor beta chain is drawn from a study of blood T cell repertoires in COVID-19. On the study more broadly: The United States, Italy and Spain supplied acute and convalescent COVID-19 samples. The cDNA or gDNA used as material had been derived from T cells, B-cell-depleted T cells, or PBMCs.

Per germline, CDR1 SGHNT and CDR2 YYREEE (reference sequence). CDR3 length equals 15 residues. Trimming cost V 4 bases and J 4 bases; bases outside gene matches: 9. In the source study's methods: From reference gene primer amplification, estimates of nucleated cell counts were derived. Only in-frame clones appear in the TCRdb table, and some are missing; sequencing was by immunoSEQ multiplex PCR. V, J and clone size were drawn from that table, and D and trimming were deduced from the DNA. Of more than 250,000 clones in the sample, around 87% are singletons; the top ten hold 1%. The chain is built from TRBV5-4 and TRBJ2-5, with 8 positions matching TRBD2. Sequencing was carried out using peripheral blood. The TCR was taken from a man aged 50-59 years with active or convalescent COVID-19. CDR3 nucleotides: TGTGCCAGCAGCCCGACTAGCGCCGAGGGAGAGACCCAGTACTTC. Translating gives CASSPTSAEGETQYF.